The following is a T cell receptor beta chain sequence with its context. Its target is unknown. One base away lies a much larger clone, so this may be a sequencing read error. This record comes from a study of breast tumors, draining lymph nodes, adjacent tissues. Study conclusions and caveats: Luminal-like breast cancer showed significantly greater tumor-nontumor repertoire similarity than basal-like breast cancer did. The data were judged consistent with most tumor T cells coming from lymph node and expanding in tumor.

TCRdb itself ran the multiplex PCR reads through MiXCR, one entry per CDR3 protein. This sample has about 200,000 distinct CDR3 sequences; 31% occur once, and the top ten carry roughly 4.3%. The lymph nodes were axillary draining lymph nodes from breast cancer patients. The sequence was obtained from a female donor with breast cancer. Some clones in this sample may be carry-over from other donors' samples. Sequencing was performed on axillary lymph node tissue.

CDR3 bases: TGTGCCAGCAGTGAGGGTCTAGCGGGGGTCTACGAGCAGTACTTC. Its translation: CASSEGLAGVYEQYF. The V and J genes are TRBV6-1 and TRBJ2-7; 10 nucleotides align to TRBD2. This CDR3 comprises 15 residues. CDR1 and CDR2 (germline): MNHNS, SASEGT. V gave up 3 bases and J gave up 3 bases; unmatched junction bases: 5.